The 15 T cell receptor beta chains below all came from one sample that was sequenced in a study of graft-versus-host responses after intestinal transplantation. Their target antigens are unknown. Method: immunoSEQ multiplex PCR; TCRdb's copy keeps in-frame clones and lacks some. The sample records about 41,000 clones, approximately 95% being singletons. The specimen was unstimulated CD8+ T cells sorted from spleen or lymph node cells, collected before transplant. The receptors were sampled from a human donor who was the organ donor for an intestinal transplant.

The gene calls are TRBV4-3 and TRBJ2-1, with a possible D match to TRBD2 (6 bases). This CDR3 contains 16 residues. The germline V gene has CDR1 LGHNA and CDR2 YSLEER. V shed 1 base and J shed 6 bases, with 16 bases lying between them. CDR3 in amino acids: CASSQVEGDWFNEQFF. Written as DNA, the CDR3 is TGCGCCAGCAGCCAAGTGGAGGGAGATTGGTTCAATGAGCAGTTCTTC.

The chain combines TRBV6-1 with TRBJ2-3, with 8 bases aligning to TRBD2. CDR3 length: 14 residues. The J segment lost 6 bases and the V segment lost 8 bases, leaving 10 bases of the junction unmatched. CDR1 is MNHNS, CDR2 SASEGT, per germline. The CDR3 nucleotides read TGTGCCAGCTGGCCGGGACTAGGCATCGATACGCAGTATTTT. Translation: CASWPGLGIDTQYF.

The chain recombines TRBV11-2 with TRBJ1-2; TRBD1 is a possible D gene (6 bases). The CDR3 consists of 18 residues. Per the germline V gene, CDR1 is SGHAT and CDR2 is FQNNGV. Trimming removed 4 bases at V and 2 bases at J, with 23 bases between. For the CDR3, the DNA is TGTGCCAGCAGCTCAACCTACCTTGGGACAACTCACAACTATGGCTACACCTTC. It codes for CASSSTYLGTTHNYGYTF.

This chain uses TRBV15 with TRBJ1-4; 7 positions agree with TRBD1. Per the germline V gene, CDR1 is LNHNV and CDR2 is YYDKDF (reference sequence). The CDR3 sequence is 18 residues long. With 3 bases clipped from V and 2 bases from J, the junction kept 12 bases outside the gene matches. The CDR3 here is CATSSPSLWTGTNEKLFF. The CDR3, as DNA: TGTGCCACCAGCAGTCCCTCATTGTGGACAGGTACTAATGAAAAACTGTTTTTT.

The gene calls are TRBV27 and TRBJ2-1; 9 bases map to TRBD2. Unmatched junction bases numbered 7, after V lost 7 bases and J lost 6 bases. Germline V gene lookup returns CDR1 MNHEY and CDR2 SMNVEV (reference sequence). The CDR3 is 14 residues long. In nucleotides, the CDR3 is TGTGCCAGCACACTAGCGGGTCCCCCCAATGAGCAGTTCTTC. Its translation: CASTLAGPPNEQFF.

This chain uses TRBV5-5 with TRBJ2-5; no firm D call. Matching the DNA end better, TRBJ2-7 makes the J call doubtful. This CDR3 has 15 residues. Germline V gives CDR1 SGHKS, CDR2 YYEKEE (reference sequence). The CDR3 is CASSLDFGAYYEQYF. The CDR3 nucleotides are TGTGCCAGCAGCTTAGACTTCGGAGCCTACTACGAGCAGTACTTC.

Only one count was recorded for this clone. The junction does not match germline at one end; this may be a read error. The rearrangement joins TRBV2 to TRBJ2-7; D is undetermined. From germline, CDR1 is SNHLY and CDR2 FYNNEI. The CDR3 has 13 amino acids. Here the CDR3 DNA reads TGTGCCAGCAATGAAGTCTCAACCTACGAGCAGTACTTC. Translating gives CASNEVSTYEQYF.

The gene calls are TRBV6-5 and TRBJ1-1, with TRBD1 identical over 8 bases. V shed 6 bases, J shed 4 bases, and the junction held 7 bases outside the gene matches. The CDR3 totals 14 residues. CDR1 and CDR2 (germline): MNHEY, SVGAGI. CDR3 sequence: CASSLTGAGTEAFF. The CDR3 DNA is TGTGCCAGCAGCCTGACAGGGGCGGGCACTGAAGCTTTCTTT.

The chain combines TRBV4-1 with TRBJ2-7, with 7 bases identical to TRBD1. The CDR3 is 13 residues long. V gave up 3 bases and J gave up 4 bases; unmatched junction bases: 3. CDR1 and CDR2 (germline): MGHRA, YSYEKL. In DNA, the CDR3 is TGCGCCAGCAGCCACGAGACAGGGTACGAGCAGTACTTC. It codes for CASSHETGYEQYF.

J is TRBJ2-5 and V is TRBV15, with 8 bases that match TRBD1. Near its end, the DNA agrees better with TRBJ2-7, so the J call may be wrong. This CDR3 has 15 residues. Germline V gene data show CDR1 as LNHNV and CDR2 as YYDKDF (reference sequence). The CDR3: CATSRGQGSAYEQYF. CDR3 nucleotides: TGTGCCACCAGCAGAGGACAGGGGTCCGCCTACGAGCAGTACTTC.

The gene calls are TRBV10-2 and TRBJ2-7, with TRBD2 matching over 7 bases. V shed 4 bases, J shed 6 bases, and the junction held 6 bases outside the gene matches. Germline CDR1 WSHSY, CDR2 SAAADI. The CDR3 has 13 amino acids. The CDR3 region is CASSGGGMGEQYF. In nucleotides, the CDR3 is TGCGCCAGCAGTGGGGGGGGGATGGGCGAGCAGTACTTC.

V usage is TRBV11-1 and J usage is TRBJ2-7, with 8 bases aligning to TRBD1. CDR1 is SGHAT, CDR2 FQDESV, per germline (reference sequence). The CDR3 is 15 amino acids. The V segment lost 5 bases and the J segment 5 bases; nucleotides outside the gene matches: 11. The CDR3 DNA is TGTGCCAGCAGCCGGGACAGGTGGGGTTGGAACGAGCAGTACTTC. Amino acids: CASSRDRWGWNEQYF.

J is TRBJ2-5 and V is TRBV4-1, with TRBD2 identical over 12 bases. Germline CDR1 reads MGHRA; CDR2 reads YSYEKL. The CDR3 length is 15 residues. V dropped 0 bases and J dropped 7; count of bases not matched to a gene: 3. The CDR3 region is CASSQDKLAGGTQYF. The CDR3 nucleotides read TGCGCCAGCAGCCAAGATAAACTAGCGGGGGGGACCCAGTACTTC.

The chain joins TRBV4-3 to TRBJ2-5; either TRBD1 or TRBD2 may fit D (6 bases each). V lost 4 bases, J lost 4 bases, and 16 bases lay in between. Germline CDR1 LGHNA, CDR2 YSLEER. This CDR3 is 15 amino acids long. The CDR3 reads CASSLGSGAGETQYF. The DNA for the CDR3 is TGCGCCAGCAGCCTTGGCTCGGGGGCTGGAGAGACCCAGTACTTC.

The J gene is TRBJ2-5, the V gene TRBV2; perhaps TRBD1 as D (5 bases). The CDR3 consists of 15 residues. Germline CDR1 SNHLY, CDR2 FYNNEI. V was clipped by 2 bases and J by 0 bases, with 10 bases between them. CDR3 nucleotide sequence: TGTGCCAGCAGTGAAACAGGCAGGAACCAAGAGACCCAGTACTTC. Protein: CASSETGRNQETQYF.